A selection of T cell receptor beta chains follows, all from one sample in a study of post-analysis software for immune sequencing data. TCRdb passed the PCR reads through MiXCR, listing each CDR3 protein once. The sample records more than 500,000 distinct CDR3 sequences, 34% being singletons. Sequencing input: blood. All receptors come from a girl aged 2 to 17 with multiple sclerosis. CDR3s include the opening cysteine and the closing phenylalanine or tryptophan. Fields, in order: CDR3 DNA, CDR3 protein, CDR3 length, clone size, V gene, J gene, D gene. A D gene is named only where the DNA matches it firmly. Clone size is stated in some rows and not others, as once, few, many or a class when expanded.

DNA: TGTGCCAGCAGCTTATTCTTAGCGGCGACTCCCAATGAGCAGTTCTTC; CDR3: CASSLFLAATPNEQFF; length: 16; size: NA; V: TRBV7-6; J: TRBJ2-1; D: NA
DNA: TGTGCCAGCAGCTTAGAGGGGAAAGGGGGGACGGGCACAGATACGCAGTATTTT; CDR3: CASSLEGKGGTGTDTQYF; length: 18; size: NA; V: TRBV11-2; J: TRBJ2-3; D: NA
DNA: TGTGCCAGCACGTTCCCGGCTGGTAAAGAGACCCAGTACTTC; CDR3: CASTFPAGKETQYF; length: 14; size: NA; V: TRBV27; J: TRBJ2-5; D: NA
DNA: TGTGCCAGCAGCGCCCTTGTCGGGGGAGTACGGCGAGATACGCAGTATTTT; CDR3: CASSALVGGVRRDTQYF; length: 17; size: NA; V: TRBV9; J: TRBJ2-3; D: NA
DNA: TGCGCCAGCAGCTTGTCTGCAGGACAGGGGTGGAACGGGGAGCTGTTTTTT; CDR3: CASSLSAGQGWNGELFF; length: 17; size: NA; V: TRBV5-1; J: TRBJ2-2; D: TRBD1
DNA: TGTGCCAGCAGCTTGGGGGTAGGGGGCGGCTCACCCCTCCACTTT; CDR3: CASSLGVGGGSPLHF; length: 15; size: NA; V: TRBV5-5; J: TRBJ1-6; D: TRBD1
DNA: TGCGCCAGCAGCCAACGGGGGACAGGTTCAGATACGCAGTATTTT; CDR3: CASSQRGTGSDTQYF; length: 15; size: once; V: TRBV5-1; J: TRBJ2-3; D: TRBD1
DNA: TGCGCCAGCAGCTTGAGATCCGCGGCGGGGGAGCAGTACTTC; CDR3: CASSLRSAAGEQYF; length: 14; size: NA; V: TRBV5-1; J: TRBJ2-7; D: NA
DNA: TGTGCCAGCAGCCAACCCGGCGGGGCAGGGGGCGCATACTATGGCTACACCTTC; CDR3: CASSQPGGAGGAYYGYTF; length: 18; size: NA; V: TRBV4-2; J: TRBJ1-2; D: TRBD1
DNA: TGCAGCGTGCTGGGGACGGACCAAGAGGCCCAGTACTTC; CDR3: CSVLGTDQEAQYF; length: 13; size: NA; V: TRBV29-1; J: TRBJ2-5; D: NA
DNA: TGTGCCAGCAGTCCTCCGGGACTAGCGCCACGCAATGAGCAGTTCTTC; CDR3: CASSPPGLAPRNEQFF; length: 16; size: NA; V: TRBV28; J: TRBJ2-1; D: TRBD2